This TCR beta chain was retrieved from a study of blood T cell repertoires in COVID-19. This clone came up a few times. Other DNA sequences of this sample code for an identical CDR3. Here immunoSEQ multiplex PCR was the method, and the copy in TCRdb shows in-frame clones only, minus some. In the table there are about 220,000 clones, roughly 85% of which are singletons. Clinical history as reported by participants underpinned cohort assignment. Sequenced input: PBMCs or T cells enriched from blood (not recorded which). The sequence derives from a middle-aged woman with acute COVID-19.

The CDR3: CASSQGANTEAFF. The CDR3 DNA reads TGTGCCAGCAGCCAAGGGGCGAACACTGAAGCTTTCTTT. The rearrangement joins TRBV14 to TRBJ1-1; no reliable D call. The V gene lost 1 base and the J gene lost 1 base, with 4 bases spanning the gap. This CDR3 is built from 13 residues. The germline V gene encodes CDR1 SGHDN and CDR2 FVKESK.